The rows below give T cell receptor beta chains drawn from one sample of a study of blood T cell repertoires in COVID-19. The method was immunoSEQ multiplex PCR; TCRdb's version includes in-frame clones alone and lacks a portion of them. This sample has 150,000 to 200,000 clones, with more than 80% found just once. Material for sequencing was peripheral blood. Every receptor here comes from a woman between 55 and 75 years old with acute or convalescent COVID-19. CDR3s include the opening cysteine and the closing phenylalanine or tryptophan. D genes are given only for firm matches. Not every row has a clone size; where given, it reads once, few, many or a size class.

j_call	clone_size	v_call	d_call	cdr3_nt	cdr3_aa
TRBJ2-3	NA	TRBV5-1	NA	TGCGCCAGCAGGTTGGGGAGTAGCACAGATACGCAGTATTTT	CASRLGSSTDTQYF
TRBJ2-5	NA	TRBV5-5	NA	TGTGCCAGCAGCTTAGCTAGCGTAGAGACCCAGTACTTC	CASSLASVETQYF
TRBJ1-2	NA	TRBV5-1	NA	TGCGCCAGCAGCACCGACTTCACTCAGGGAGGCACCTTC	CASSTDFTQGGTF
TRBJ2-1	NA	TRBV14	TRBD2	TGTGCCAGCATCCACCCGGGACTAGGTACCCTTAATGAGCAGTTCTTC	CASIHPGLGTLNEQFF
TRBJ1-1	NA	TRBV6-5	TRBD1	TGTGCCAGCAGGCAACAGGGGGCGGAGACTGAAGCTTTCTTT	CASRQQGAETEAFF
TRBJ2-1	few	TRBV3-1/TRBV3-2	TRBD2	TGTGCCAACAAGACTAGCGGGAGGTCCTACAATGAGCAGTTCTTC	CANKTSGRSYNEQFF
TRBJ1-3	NA	TRBV2	NA	TGTGCCAGCAGGATCGACCAGGCCTTATCTGGAAACACCATATATTTT	CASRIDQALSGNTIYF
TRBJ2-1	once	TRBV7-8	TRBD2	TGTGCCAGCAGCTCACCGGGACTAAAGAATGAGCAGTTCTTC	CASSSPGLKNEQFF
TRBJ2-7	NA	TRBV7-2	NA	TGTGCCAGCAGCTTATTAGCGAGACCCTACGAGCAGTACTTC	CASSLLARPYEQYF
TRBJ2-2	NA	TRBV5-1	TRBD2	TGCGCCAGCAGCTTGAGAGGGAGGGCGGCGTTGAACACCGGGGAGCTGTTTTTT	CASSLRGRAALNTGELFF
TRBJ1-6	NA	TRBV3-1/TRBV3-2	NA	TGTGCCAGCAGCCACGACTTAAATTCACCCCTCCACTTT	CASSHDLNSPLHF
TRBJ2-3	NA	TRBV7-3	TRBD2	TGTGCCAGCAGCTTAGGACTAGCGGTCTCAGATACGCAGTATTTT	CASSLGLAVSDTQYF
TRBJ1-1	NA	TRBV6-5	NA	TGTGCCAGCAGGCAGGGCCCCACTGAAGCTTTCTTT	CASRQGPTEAFF
TRBJ2-3	NA	TRBV7-3	TRBD2	TGTGCCAGCAGCTTATTTCCTAGCGGGGTCACAGATACGCAGTATTTT	CASSLFPSGVTDTQYF
TRBJ1-5	NA	TRBV2	NA	TGTGCCAGCAGTTCCGGCCTCGGGGGCAATCAGCCCCAGCATTTT	CASSSGLGGNQPQHF
TRBJ1-3	NA	TRBV28	NA	TGTGCCAGCAGTTTCGGATTGCGAGCGGGCGGAGGAAACACCATATATTTT	CASSFGLRAGGGNTIYF
TRBJ1-3	NA	TRBV19	NA	TGTGCCAGTAGTATAGTCGGGGGTTTTTCTGGAAACACCATATATTTT	CASSIVGGFSGNTIYF
TRBJ1-3	NA	TRBV10-3	NA	TGTGCCATCAGTGAGCGAAGGGAGGCAGGAAACACCATATATTTT	CAISERREAGNTIYF
TRBJ1-2	NA	TRBV11-2	NA	TGTGCCAGCAGCTTAGGCAGGTCTAACTATGGCTACACCTTC	CASSLGRSNYGYTF
TRBJ2-1	NA	TRBV6-5	NA	TGTGCCAGCAGTTACTCAGAGCAGGGAAACGGTGAGCAGTTCTTC	CASSYSEQGNGEQFF
TRBJ1-6	few	TRBV2	TRBD1	TGTGCCAGCACCCCGGGACAGCGGCGACCCCTCCACTTT	CASTPGQRRPLHF
TRBJ1-1	NA	TRBV5-1	NA	TGCGCCAGCAGCTATATAGGGGGGGACACTGAAGCTTTCTTT	CASSYIGGDTEAFF
TRBJ1-5	NA	TRBV25-1	TRBD1	TGTGCCAGCAGTCAGACAGGGAGGAATCAGCCCCAGCATTTT	CASSQTGRNQPQHF
TRBJ1-1	NA	TRBV19	NA	TGTGCCACTCGTAAGCGAGCGAACACTGAAGCTTTCTTT	CATRKRANTEAFF
TRBJ2-3	NA	TRBV24-1	TRBD2	TGTGCCACCAGTGCTCCAGCGGGGACTAGCGGGAGCAGGGGCACAGATACGCAGTATTTT	CATSAPAGTSGSRGTDTQYF
TRBJ1-2	NA	TRBV6-4	NA	TGTGCCAGCAGTGAGCGGGGCGGCTATGGCTACACCTTC	CASSERGGYGYTF
TRBJ2-4	NA	TRBV18	NA	TGTGCCAGCTCACCACCGGACGGTGGAGGGAACCTAGCCAAAAACATTCAGTACTTC	CASSPPDGGGNLAKNIQYF
TRBJ2-7	NA	TRBV10-1	TRBD1	TGCGCCAGCAGCCCAGGGGGAGACGAGCAGTACTTC	CASSPGGDEQYF
TRBJ2-2	few	TRBV6-1	NA	TGTGCCAGCAGTGAGACTAGGGCCGCCGGGGAGCTGTTTTTT	CASSETRAAGELFF
TRBJ2-7	NA	TRBV19	TRBD1	TGTGCCAGTGGACAGGGGGACCACGAGCAGTACTTC	CASGQGDHEQYF
TRBJ2-5	NA	TRBV20-1	NA	TGCAGTGTCCCTCCCCAAGAGACCCAGTACTTC	CSVPPQETQYF